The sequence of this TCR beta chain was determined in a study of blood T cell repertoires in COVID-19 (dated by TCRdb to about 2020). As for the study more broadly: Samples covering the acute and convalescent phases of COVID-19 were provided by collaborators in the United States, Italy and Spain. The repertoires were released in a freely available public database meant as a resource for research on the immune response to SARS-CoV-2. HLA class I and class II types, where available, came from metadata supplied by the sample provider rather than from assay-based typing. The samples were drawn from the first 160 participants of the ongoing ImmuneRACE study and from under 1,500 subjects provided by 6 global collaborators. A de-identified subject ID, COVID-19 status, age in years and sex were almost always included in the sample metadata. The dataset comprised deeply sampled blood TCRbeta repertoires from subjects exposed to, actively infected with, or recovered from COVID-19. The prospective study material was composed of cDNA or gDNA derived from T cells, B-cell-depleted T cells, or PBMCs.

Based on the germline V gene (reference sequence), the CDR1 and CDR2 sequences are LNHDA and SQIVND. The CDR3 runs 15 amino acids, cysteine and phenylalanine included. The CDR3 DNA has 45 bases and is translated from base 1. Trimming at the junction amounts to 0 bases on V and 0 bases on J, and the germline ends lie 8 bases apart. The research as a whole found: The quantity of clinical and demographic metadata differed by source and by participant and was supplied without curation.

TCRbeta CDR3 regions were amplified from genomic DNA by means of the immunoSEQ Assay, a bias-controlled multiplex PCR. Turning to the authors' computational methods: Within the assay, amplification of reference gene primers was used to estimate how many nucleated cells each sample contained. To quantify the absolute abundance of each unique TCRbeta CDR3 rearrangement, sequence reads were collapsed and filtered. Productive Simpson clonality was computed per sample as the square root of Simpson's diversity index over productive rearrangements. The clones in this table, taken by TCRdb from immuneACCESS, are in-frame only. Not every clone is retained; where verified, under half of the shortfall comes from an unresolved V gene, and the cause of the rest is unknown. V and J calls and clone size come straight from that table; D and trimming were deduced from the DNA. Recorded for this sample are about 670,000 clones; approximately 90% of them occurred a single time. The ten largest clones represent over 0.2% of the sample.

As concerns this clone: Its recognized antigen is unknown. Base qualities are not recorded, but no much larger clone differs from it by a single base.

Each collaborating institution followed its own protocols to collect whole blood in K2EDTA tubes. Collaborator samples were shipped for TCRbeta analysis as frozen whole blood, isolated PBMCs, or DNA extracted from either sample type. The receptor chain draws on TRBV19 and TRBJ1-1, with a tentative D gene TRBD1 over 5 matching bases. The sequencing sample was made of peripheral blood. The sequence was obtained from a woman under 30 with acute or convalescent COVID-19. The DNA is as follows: TGTGCCAGTAGTATAGAGGGGCACATGAACACTGAAGCTTTCTTT. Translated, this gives CASSIEGHMNTEAFF.